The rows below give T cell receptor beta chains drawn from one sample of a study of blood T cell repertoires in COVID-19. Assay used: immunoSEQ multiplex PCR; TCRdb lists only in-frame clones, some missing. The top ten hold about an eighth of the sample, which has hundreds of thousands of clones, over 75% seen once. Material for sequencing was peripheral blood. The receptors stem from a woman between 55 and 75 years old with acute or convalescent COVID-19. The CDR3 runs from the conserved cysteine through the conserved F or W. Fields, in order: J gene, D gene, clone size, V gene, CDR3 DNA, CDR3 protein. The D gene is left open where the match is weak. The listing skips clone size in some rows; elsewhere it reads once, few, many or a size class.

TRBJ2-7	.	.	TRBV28	TGTGCCAGCAGCCGGACAGTTCCCGAGCAGTACTTC	CASSRTVPEQYF
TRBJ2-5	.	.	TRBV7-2	TGTGCCAGCAGCACCTTCGGGGAAGAGACCCAGTACTTC	CASSTFGEETQYF
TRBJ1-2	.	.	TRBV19	TGTGCCAGTAGTAGGGAAGAGGGCAACTATGGCTACACCTTC	CASSREEGNYGYTF
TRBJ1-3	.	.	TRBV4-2	TGTGCCAGCAGCCAAGATGGGGGGAGATCTGGAAACACCATATATTTT	CASSQDGGRSGNTIYF
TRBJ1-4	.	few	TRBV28	TGTGCCAGCAGTTTACGGGGAGGGGCTAATGAAAAACTGTTTTTT	CASSLRGGANEKLFF
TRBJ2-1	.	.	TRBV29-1	TGCAGCGTTTCCCGTTTGAATGAGCAGTTCTTC	CSVSRLNEQFF
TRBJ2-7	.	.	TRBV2	TGTGCCAGCAGTGTTTTAGCTACGGCCTACGAGCAGTACTTC	CASSVLATAYEQYF
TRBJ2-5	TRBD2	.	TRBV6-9	TGTGCCAGCAGTCCACCAGGACTCAGGTTTCGAGTAGTGGGGGGGAACCAAGAGACCCAGTACTTC	CASSPPGLRFRVVGGNQETQYF
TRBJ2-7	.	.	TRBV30	TGTGCCTGGACGTGGAGTTCCTACGAGCAGTACTTC	CAWTWSSYEQYF
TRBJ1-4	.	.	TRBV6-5	TGTGCCAGCAACAGTCGGGGGAATGAAAAACTGTTTTTT	CASNSRGNEKLFF
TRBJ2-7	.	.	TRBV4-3	TGCGCCAGCAGCCAAGTTCCGACAGGCCCCTACGAGCAGTACTTC	CASSQVPTGPYEQYF
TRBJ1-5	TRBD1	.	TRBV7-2	TGTGCCAGCAGCTCGCGGACAGGAACCCAGCATTTT	CASSSRTGTQHF
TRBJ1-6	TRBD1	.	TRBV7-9	TGTGCCAGCAGCCGGGACAGGGTGGGAAATTCACCCCTCCACTTT	CASSRDRVGNSPLHF
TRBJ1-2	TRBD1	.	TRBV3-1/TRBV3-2	TGTGCCAGCAGCTTTCCGGGACAGGGGGCTCATGGCTACACCTTC	CASSFPGQGAHGYTF
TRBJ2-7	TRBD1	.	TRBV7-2	TGTGCCAGCAGCTCGACAGGGAACGAGCAGTACTTC	CASSSTGNEQYF
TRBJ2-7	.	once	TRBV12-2	TGTGCAAGTCGCTTAGTAACTAGCGGGAGGAGTTGCTACGAGCAGTACTTC	CASRLVTSGRSCYEQYF
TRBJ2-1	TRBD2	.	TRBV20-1	TGCAGTGCTAGCCCGGGGGGTGAGCAGTTCTTC	CSASPGGEQFF
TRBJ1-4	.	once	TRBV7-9	TGTGCCAGCAGGCCAAGGGGCTCGGAAGAAAAACTGTTTTTT	CASRPRGSEEKLFF
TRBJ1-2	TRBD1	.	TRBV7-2	TGTGCCAGCAGCCAGAACCGGGACAGGGGGTATGGCTACACCTTC	CASSQNRDRGYGYTF
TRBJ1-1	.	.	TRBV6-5	TGTGCCAGCAAGTTGACAGTGAACACTGAAGCTTTCTTT	CASKLTVNTEAFF
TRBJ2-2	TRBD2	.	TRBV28	TGTGCCAGCAGTCGCCTAGCGGGGGATTCCGGGGAGCTGTTTTTT	CASSRLAGDSGELFF
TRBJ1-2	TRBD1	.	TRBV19	TGTGCCAGTAGGCATACCGGGACAGGACTTAACTATGGCTACACCTTC	CASRHTGTGLNYGYTF
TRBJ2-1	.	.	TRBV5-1	TGCGCCAGCAGCTTGGCACTCCGGGATAATGAGCAGTTCTTC	CASSLALRDNEQFF
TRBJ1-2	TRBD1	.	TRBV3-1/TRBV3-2	TGTGCCAGCAGCCAACTCCGACCGGACAGGCGATATGGCTACACCTTC	CASSQLRPDRRYGYTF
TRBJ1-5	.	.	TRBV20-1	TGCAGTGCTAGTAGGGGGTACAATCAGCCCCAGCATTTT	CSASRGYNQPQHF
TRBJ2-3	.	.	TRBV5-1	TGCGCCAGCAGCTTGGGGTCTGGCGGGGCGGGAACAGATACGCAGTATTTT	CASSLGSGGAGTDTQYF
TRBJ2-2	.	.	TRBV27	TGTGCCAGCAGTTTATCGAAAGTAGCGGTCGCGAACACCGGGGAGCTGTTTTTT	CASSLSKVAVANTGELFF
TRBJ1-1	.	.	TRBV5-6	TGTGCCAGCAGCTCGGTGGCGGGTACTGAAGCTTTCTTT	CASSSVAGTEAFF
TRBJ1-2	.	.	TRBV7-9	TGTGCCAGCGCGGTGGGGTGGCAGGGCATGGCGAGAGATGGCTACACCTTC	CASAVGWQGMARDGYTF
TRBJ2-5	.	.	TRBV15	TGTGCCACCAGCAGCCCTATTACCTCCAGGGAGACCCAGTACTTC	CATSSPITSRETQYF
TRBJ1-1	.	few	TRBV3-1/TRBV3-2	TGTGCCAGCAGCCAAGGACAGGTAATTAACACTGAAGCTTTCTTT	CASSQGQVINTEAFF
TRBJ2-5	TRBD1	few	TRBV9	TGTGCCAGCAGCGAGGGGACAGGGCGGGGGACCCAGTACTTC	CASSEGTGRGTQYF
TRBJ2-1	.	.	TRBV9	TGTGCCAGCAGCGACCTCGGGACAAAGGGCAATGAGCAGTTCTTC	CASSDLGTKGNEQFF
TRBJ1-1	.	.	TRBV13	TGTGCCAGCAGCTTTGTACCAAGCCGGGCTGAAGCTTTCTTT	CASSFVPSRAEAFF
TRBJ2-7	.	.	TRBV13	TGTGCCAGCAGCTTTTTAACTCGCGACGAGCAGTACTTC	CASSFLTRDEQYF
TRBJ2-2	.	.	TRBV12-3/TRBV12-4	TGTGCCAGCGAGGGGGCCGGGGAGCTGTTTTTT	CASEGAGELFF
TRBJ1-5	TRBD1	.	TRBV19	TGTGCCAGTAGGAGCCGGGACAGGGGCAATCAGCCCCAGCATTTT	CASRSRDRGNQPQHF
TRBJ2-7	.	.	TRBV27	TGTGCCAGCAGTTTCGACTCAGGGTTGATTTTATCGGAGCAGTACTTC	CASSFDSGLILSEQYF
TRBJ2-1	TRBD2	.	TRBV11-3	TGTGCCAGCAGCTCCGGGACTAGCGGGGCGAGCTCCTACAATGAGCAGTTCTTC	CASSSGTSGASSYNEQFF
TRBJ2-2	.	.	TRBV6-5	TGTGCCAGCAGGGACTCCCTTTCCGCCGGGGAGCTGTTTTTT	CASRDSLSAGELFF
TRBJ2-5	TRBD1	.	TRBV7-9	TGTGCCAGCAGCTCCGCAGGGGGTGGGGAGACCCAGTACTTC	CASSSAGGGETQYF
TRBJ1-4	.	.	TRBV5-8	TGTGCCAGCAGCTCACAGGATTATAATGAAAAACTGTTTTTT	CASSSQDYNEKLFF
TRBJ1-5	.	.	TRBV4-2	TGTGCCAGCAGCCAAGTATGGGGGGACGACAATCAGCCCCAGCATTTT	CASSQVWGDDNQPQHF
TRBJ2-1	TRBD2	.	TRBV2	TGTGCCAGCACCGAAGAAGCGTGGGGGGGAAATGAGCAGTTCTTC	CASTEEAWGGNEQFF
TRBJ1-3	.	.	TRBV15	TGTGCCACCAGCAGAGGTGGAGACTCTGGAAACACCATATATTTT	CATSRGGDSGNTIYF